This TCR beta chain was captured by sequencing in a study of blood T cell repertoires in COVID-19. The overall study: Both acute and convalescent COVID-19 samples were obtained from the United States, Italy and Spain. Sources were T cells, B-cell-depleted T cells, or PBMCs; the material itself was cDNA or gDNA.

Source study methods: The assay estimated nucleated cells by amplifying reference gene primers. Profiling relied on immunoSEQ multiplex PCR, and the TCRdb table lists in-frame clones only, not all of them. Clone size and the V and J calls come from that table; the DNA yielded D and trimming. The sample contains tens of thousands of clones, around 90% of which appear only once. The CDR3 sequence is 13 residues long. The germline V gene encodes CDR1 SGHDN and CDR2 FVKESK. Between the trimmed V and J ends, which lost 1 base and 8 bases, there was a span of 11 bases. In this sample, this clone turned up a few times.

The rearrangement joins TRBV14 to TRBJ1-2; D gene ambiguous. Sequencing was performed on peripheral blood. The origin of this receptor is a woman in her 70s with acute or convalescent COVID-19. The CDR3 DNA reads TGTGCCAGCAGCCAAGGGGGAGTCTTAGGCTACACCTTC. It specifies CASSQGGVLGYTF.